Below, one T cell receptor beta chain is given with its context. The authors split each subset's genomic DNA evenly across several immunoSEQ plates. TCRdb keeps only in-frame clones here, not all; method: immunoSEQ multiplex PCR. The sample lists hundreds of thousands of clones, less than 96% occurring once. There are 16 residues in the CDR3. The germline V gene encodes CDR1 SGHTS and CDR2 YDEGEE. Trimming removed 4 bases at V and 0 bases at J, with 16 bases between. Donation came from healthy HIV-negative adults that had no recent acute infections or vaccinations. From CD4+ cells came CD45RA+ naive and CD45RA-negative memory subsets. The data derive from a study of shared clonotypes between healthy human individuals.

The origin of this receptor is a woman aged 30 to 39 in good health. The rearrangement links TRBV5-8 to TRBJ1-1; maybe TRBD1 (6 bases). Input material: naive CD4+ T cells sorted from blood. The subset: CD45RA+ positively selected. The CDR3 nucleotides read TGTGCCAGCAGCGCCTTTACAGGGCTTTTGAACACTGAAGCTTTCTTT. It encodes CASSAFTGLLNTEAFF.